These T cell receptor beta chains were read from a single sample in a study of CD8 T cells in ankylosing spondylitis. From the 5' RACE reads, TCRdb called clonotypes with MiXCR, one entry per CDR3 protein. Here the sample spans 250,000 to 300,000 distinct CDR3 sequences, roughly 20% being singletons. Specimen: blood, either unsorted or a sorted T cell fraction (not recorded which). The receptors shown here come from a male donor with ankylosing spondylitis or in good health (not recorded which). CDR3s include the opening cysteine and the closing phenylalanine or tryptophan. The D gene is left open where the match is weak. Size values are once, few and many counts, or a class for expanded clones, and some rows have none.

j_call	clone_size	d_call	v_call	cdr3_nt	cdr3_aa
TRBJ2-1	NA	TRBD2	TRBV12-3/TRBV12-4	TGTGCCAGTGGGGGACTAGCGGCCTACAATGAGCAGTTCTTC	CASGGLAAYNEQFF
TRBJ2-5	NA	NA	TRBV12-3/TRBV12-4	TGTGCCAGCAGTTTCAAGACAGAAGAGACCCAGTACTTC	CASSFKTEETQYF
TRBJ1-5	NA	NA	TRBV5-5	TGTGCCAGCAGCTGGGGACACCGCAATCAGCCCCAGCATTTT	CASSWGHRNQPQHF
TRBJ1-2	NA	TRBD1	TRBV20-1	TGCAGTCCCCGGACAGGGGGCATGAACTATGGCTACACCTTC	CSPRTGGMNYGYTF
TRBJ2-1	few	NA	TRBV12-3/TRBV12-4	TGTGCCAGCAGTTTAGGGACAGTTTACAATGAGCAGTTCTTC	CASSLGTVYNEQFF
TRBJ1-4	NA	NA	TRBV3-1	TGTGCCAGCAGCCTACAGGGCACTAATGAAAAACTGTTTTTT	CASSLQGTNEKLFF
TRBJ2-1	NA	TRBD2	TRBV20-1	TGCAGTGCTATCCGACTAGCGGGGGCCTACAATGAGCAGTTCTTC	CSAIRLAGAYNEQFF
TRBJ1-5	NA	NA	TRBV7-8	TGTGCCAGCAGCTCGCAAGGGGTTAATCAGCCCCAGCATTTT	CASSSQGVNQPQHF
TRBJ2-3	few	NA	TRBV7-2	TGTGCCAGCAGCTTACAGGTTGGGAATGGGGATACGCAGTATTTT	CASSLQVGNGDTQYF
TRBJ2-1	NA	NA	TRBV6-5	TGTGCCAGCAGTTACTTCTCCAAAACCTACAATGAGCAGTTCTTC	CASSYFSKTYNEQFF
TRBJ1-3	NA	NA	TRBV3-1	TGTGCCAGCAGCGAAACAGGCTCTGGAAACACCATATATTTT	CASSETGSGNTIYF
TRBJ2-2	NA	NA	TRBV29-1	TGCAGTGGGAGAGGGACCGGGGAGCTGTTTTTT	CSGRGTGELFF
TRBJ1-5	NA	NA	TRBV5-5	TGTGCCAGCAGCTTATCGGGGGGGCCTGCTCAGCCCCAGCATTTT	CASSLSGGPAQPQHF
TRBJ1-1	NA	TRBD1	TRBV12-3/TRBV12-4	TGTGCCAGCAGCCGCAGACAGGGACGGAACACTGAAGCTTTCTTT	CASSRRQGRNTEAFF
TRBJ2-5	NA	NA	TRBV6-1	TGTGCCAGCAGTCCATTACAGGGATCCCAAGAGACCCAGTACTTC	CASSPLQGSQETQYF
TRBJ2-1	once	TRBD2	TRBV27	TGTGCCAGCAGTTTGGGGACTAGCGGGAAGGGGCATGAGCAGTTCTTC	CASSLGTSGKGHEQFF
TRBJ2-3	few	NA	TRBV12-3/TRBV12-4	TGTGCCAGCAGTTTAGGTGGTTGGGGCACAGATACGCAGTATTTT	CASSLGGWGTDTQYF
TRBJ1-1	many	NA	TRBV6-1	TGTGCCAGCACCGGGACACTGAACACTGAAGCTTTCTTT	CASTGTLNTEAFF
TRBJ2-2	NA	NA	TRBV4-2	TGTGCCAGCAGCCCCCCGGCAGTAAACACCGGGGAGCTGTTTTTT	CASSPPAVNTGELFF
TRBJ2-5	NA	NA	TRBV20-1	TGCAGTGCTATGGGGTTTAGAGAGACCCAGTACTTC	CSAMGFRETQYF
TRBJ1-6	many	NA	TRBV12-3/TRBV12-4	TGTGCCAGCAGTTTAGGGAGGGGGAATTCACCCCTCCACTTT	CASSLGRGNSPLHF
TRBJ2-3	few	TRBD1	TRBV20-1	TGCAGTGCTAGAGACCTACCAACAGGGGCGCAGTATTTT	CSARDLPTGAQYF
TRBJ2-4	NA	NA	TRBV15	TGTGCCACCAGCAGAGTCCCCCCGCGTGTCCTAGCCAAAAACATTCAGTACTTC	CATSRVPPRVLAKNIQYF
TRBJ1-1	many	NA	TRBV27	TGTGCCAGCAGTCCCAACAGGGACACTGAAGCTTTCTTT	CASSPNRDTEAFF
TRBJ1-2	many	NA	TRBV4-2	TGTGCCAGCAGCCCGGACATTAACTATGGCTACACCTTC	CASSPDINYGYTF
TRBJ2-5	once	NA	TRBV7-2	TGTGCCAGCAGCTTAGGGGGGGTCCTTCAAGAGACCCAGTACTTC	CASSLGGVLQETQYF
TRBJ2-5	many	NA	TRBV20-1	TGCAGTGCAAACAGGGACCAACAATTC	CSANRDQQF
TRBJ1-1	NA	NA	TRBV5-6	TGTGCCAGCAGCTTGGAGAGGGGGAAGAACACTGAAGCTTTCTTT	CASSLERGKNTEAFF
TRBJ1-5	NA	NA	TRBV2	TGTGCCAGCAGTGATTCGGGCTCCCAGCCCCAGCATTTT	CASSDSGSQPQHF
TRBJ1-5	NA	TRBD1	TRBV12-3/TRBV12-4	TGTGCCAGCGGTCCCCAGGGGGCAAGCAATCAGCCCCAGCATTTT	CASGPQGASNQPQHF
TRBJ2-2	few	NA	TRBV7-8	TGTGCCAGCAGCCCCCGGTGGCTAGCAATGAACACCGGGGAGCTGTTTTTT	CASSPRWLAMNTGELFF
TRBJ2-2	few	NA	TRBV6-2/TRBV6-3	TGTGCCAGCACCAAGTGGGCCGCCGGGGAGCTGTTTTTT	CASTKWAAGELFF
TRBJ1-6	few	TRBD1	TRBV10-2	TGCGCCAGCGGGAACAGGGGGGATTCACCCCTCCACTTT	CASGNRGDSPLHF
TRBJ1-5	few	NA	TRBV5-1	TGCGCCAGCAGCTTGGAACCTTCTAATCAGCCCCAGCATTTT	CASSLEPSNQPQHF
TRBJ2-1	NA	NA	TRBV3-1	TGTGCCAGCAGCCAACCTACTACCACGTACTACAATGAGCAGTTCTTC	CASSQPTTTYYNEQFF
TRBJ1-1	NA	NA	TRBV12-3/TRBV12-4	TGTGCCAGCAGTTTAAAGGATACGGGCACTGAAGCTTTCTTT	CASSLKDTGTEAFF
TRBJ2-3	few	NA	TRBV5-1	TGCGCCAGCAGCTTCGTTCCGGGGAGCACAGATACGCAGTATTTT	CASSFVPGSTDTQYF
TRBJ2-1	NA	TRBD1	TRBV27	TGTGCCAAAGTGGGGACAGGGGTACTCCTCTCCTACAATGAGCAGTTCTTC	CAKVGTGVLLSYNEQFF
TRBJ2-1	NA	TRBD2	TRBV20-1	TGCAGTGCTAGATCGGGACTAGCGAACCCCAATGAGCAGTTCTTC	CSARSGLANPNEQFF
TRBJ2-3	NA	NA	TRBV7-3	TGTGCCAGCAGCTTAATTGTGGGGGCCACAGATACGCAGTATTTT	CASSLIVGATDTQYF
TRBJ1-5	few	TRBD1	TRBV12-3/TRBV12-4	TGTGCCAGCAGTTTAGGCGGACAGGGTGGCTCTCAGCCCCAGCATTTT	CASSLGGQGGSQPQHF
TRBJ2-1	NA	NA	TRBV5-1	TGCGCCAGCAGCTTTGGACGGGAGTATCAGTTCTTC	CASSFGREYQFF
TRBJ1-2	NA	NA	TRBV11-1	TGTGCCAGCAGCTTAGCGAACGTTAAGGATGGCTACACCTTC	CASSLANVKDGYTF
TRBJ2-2	NA	NA	TRBV29-1	TGCAGCGTTATGGGGCAGGCCGAGGAGCTGTTTTTT	CSVMGQAEELFF
TRBJ2-5	NA	TRBD1	TRBV7-2	TGTGCCAGCAGACGCGACAGGGACCAAGAGACCCAGTACTTC	CASRRDRDQETQYF
TRBJ1-4	NA	NA	TRBV27	TGTGCCAGCAGTTTATCGGGCCAGGGGTATGAAAAACTGTTTTTT	CASSLSGQGYEKLFF